This T cell receptor (beta chain) comes out of a study of shared clonotypes between healthy human individuals. Profiled with immunoSEQ multiplex PCR; TCRdb holds only in-frame clones, not every one. The data show about 2.1 million clones, 90% to 95% seen once. CDR1 and CDR2 from the germline V gene are MRHNA and SNTAGT. V was trimmed by 5 bases and J by 6 bases, leaving 13 bases between them. CDR3 length: 13 residues. CD45RO-negative, CCR7-selected cells formed the naive CD8 fraction, which excluded terminally differentiated effector memory CD45RA+ cells. This clone was picked up a small number of times.

This clonotype was sampled from a man younger than 30 in good health. Some clones in this sample may be carry-over from other donors' samples. The source material was naive CD8+ T cells from PBMCs. J is TRBJ1-1 and V is TRBV6-4; D unclear. The CDR3 DNA reads TGTGCCAGCAGTAGAATCCGGGGAGCTGAAGCTTTCTTT. It translates to CASSRIRGAEAFF.